These 31 T cell receptor beta chains were sequenced from one sample in a study of blood T cells in healthy people across ages (dated by TCRdb to 2014 to 2015). The library was produced with 5' RACE. Instrument on record: Illumina HiSeq 2500. The second PCR ran for roughly 7 to 12 cycles and used a J-beta primer mix along with a sample-barcoded 5' primer. TCRdb applied fastp at Q25 and MiXCR to the public reads, then kept only in-frame beta chains. Merged by CDR3 protein, the rows form single entries marked with the most common genes and DNA. This sample comprises approximately 1.5 million distinct CDR3 sequences, 30% to 40% of them detected only once. The ten largest make up about 11% of the sample. Sequenced sample: blood. These receptors were obtained from a woman in her 30s in good health.

The V gene is TRBV5-6, the J gene TRBJ2-3, with D possibly matching TRBD2 (6 bases). The V end was cut by 1 base, the J end by 11 bases, with 11 bases between. The length of the CDR3 is 12 residues. The germline V gene has CDR1 SGHDT and CDR2 YYEEEE. CDR3 region: CASSLRRRGQYF. CDR3 DNA: TGTGCCAGCAGCTTGCGAAGGAGGGGGCAGTATTTT.

This clonotype was seen only a few times. V usage is TRBV7-9 and J usage is TRBJ2-3; D might be TRBD1 (5 bases). In germline, CDR1 is SEHNR, CDR2 FQNEAQ (reference sequence). This CDR3 contains 17 residues. Between the trimmed V and J ends, which lost 6 bases and 3 bases, there was a span of 22 bases. The CDR3 DNA reads as TGTGCCAGCAGTCTTGAACGACAGTCTTTTGGGACAGATACGCAGTATTTT. This sequence encodes CASSLERQSFGTDTQYF.

The chain employs TRBV24-1 and TRBJ2-5; D might be TRBD1 (7 bases). This CDR3 is 13 amino acids long. The V end was cut by 3 bases, the J end by 5 bases, with 9 bases between. Germline V gene lookup returns CDR1 KGHDR and CDR2 SFDVKD. The CDR3 DNA reads as TGTGCCACCAGTGATGCAGGGGGGGAGACCCAGTACTTC. Protein product: CATSDAGGETQYF.

This clonotype came up many times. This sequence joins TRBV29-1 and TRBJ2-3; the match to TRBD1 covers 7 bases. The CDR3 is 15 residues long. Trimming removed 3 bases from V and 3 bases from J; junction bases left unmatched: 9. The germline CDR1 and CDR2 sequences are SQVTM and ANQGSEA. DNA of the CDR3: TGCAGCGTTGAGGGGTACAGGGGTAAGACAGATACGCAGTATTTT. This encodes CSVEGYRGKTDTQYF.

A few counts support this clonotype. The chain joins TRBV20-1 to TRBJ1-5; D possibly corresponds to TRBD1 (6 bases). CDR3 length: 17 residues. V was pared by 6 bases and J by 0 bases, with 21 bases between. Germline lookup yields CDR1 DFQATT and CDR2 SNEGSKA (reference sequence). The CDR3 DNA reads TGCAGTGCCGGGACATTCGGACGATCCTATAGCAATCAGCCCCAGCATTTT. Protein: CSAGTFGRSYSNQPQHF.

In this sample, this clonotype turned up many times. CDR3 amino acids: CSVTRRSRQETQYF. The CDR3 bases are TGCAGCGTGACAAGACGGAGCCGCCAAGAGACCCAGTACTTC. V is TRBV29-1 and J is TRBJ2-5; D not certain. The CDR3 totals 14 residues. Germline-derived CDR1 and CDR2 are SQVTM and ANQGSEA. Trimming took 6 bases from V and 1 from J, leaving 15 bases between them.

Written as DNA, the CDR3 is TGTGCCAGCACTTGGGGGGGGGGCTTGAACACTGAAGCTTTCTTT. Its translation: CASTWGGGLNTEAFF. The rearrangement joins TRBV12-3 or TRBV12-4 to TRBJ1-1, with a weak D call TRBD1 (6 bases). Trimming removed 7 bases at V and 0 bases at J, with 15 bases between. The CDR3 is 15 amino acids.

V and J are TRBV5-1 and TRBJ2-1, with D possibly called TRBD1 or TRBD2 (5 bases each). Per the germline V gene, CDR1 is SGHRS and CDR2 is YFSETQ. The CDR3 is made up of 12 amino acids. V gave up 4 bases and J gave up 12 bases, with 14 bases separating them. CDR3 loop: CASSQGVRGQFF. DNA of the CDR3: TGCGCCAGCAGCCAGGGAGTCCGTGGGCAGTTCTTC.

The V and J genes are TRBV2 and TRBJ2-1, with 9 nucleotides matching TRBD2. Germline V lookup: CDR1 SNHLY, CDR2 FYNNEI. The V segment lost 10 bases and the J segment 2 bases; nucleotides outside the gene matches: 0. The CDR3 length is 12 residues. The CDR3 bases are TGTGCCATAGCGGGGGCCTACAATGAGCAGTTCTTC. Translation gives CAIAGAYNEQFF.

This clonotype has ten or more counts. Its ends do not fully match the called genes, so a read error is possible. This chain links TRBV3-1 with TRBJ2-5; 9 bases are shared with TRBD2. CDR1 is LGHDT and CDR2 is YNNKEL in the germline V gene (reference sequence). This CDR3 spans 17 amino acids. CDR3 sequence reads: CASSQDPSGGFQETQYF. The CDR3 DNA sequence: TGCGCCAGCAGCCAAGATCCGAGCGGGGGGTTCCAAGAGACCCAGTACTTC.

The chain carries TRBV5-5 and TRBJ1-1, with TRBD1 identical over 9 bases. The J segment lost 1 base and the V segment lost 2 bases, leaving 6 bases of the junction unmatched. CDR1 and CDR2 from the germline V gene are SGHKS and YYEKEE (reference sequence). CDR3 length: 16 amino acids. The CDR3 DNA reads as TGTGCCAGCAGCTTAGGGACAGGGCTTCCGAACACTGAAGCTTTCTTT. Its translation is CASSLGTGLPNTEAFF. The variable domain in full, with the rest retrieved from reference TRBV5-5 and TRBJ1-1, is DAGVTQSPTHLIKTRGQQVTLRCSPISGHKSVSWYQQVLGQGPQFIFQYYEKEERGRGNFPDRFSARQFPNYSSELNVNALLLGDSALYLCASSLGTGLPNTEAFFGQGTRLTVV.

V and J are TRBV20-1 and TRBJ2-1; perhaps TRBD2 as D (6 bases). Per the germline V gene, CDR1 is DFQATT and CDR2 is SNEGSKA (reference sequence). Trimming took off 5 bases at V and 4 bases at J, with 12 bases between the two ends. This CDR3 contains 13 residues. The CDR3 loop reads CSALLARYNEQFF. The DNA of the CDR3 is TGCAGTGCTCTGCTAGCGAGGTACAATGAGCAGTTCTTC.

The V call is TRBV5-1, the J call TRBJ1-5; maybe TRBD1 (5 bases). V lost 0 bases and J 6 bases, leaving 13 bases between the germline ends. The germline V gene has CDR1 SGHRS and CDR2 YFSETQ. The CDR3 contains 15 residues. DNA of the CDR3: TGCGCCAGCAGCTTGGAGGGGCGGAACTCTCAGCCCCAGCATTTT. Protein product: CASSLEGRNSQPQHF.

V usage is TRBV18 and J usage is TRBJ2-7; D might be TRBD1 (5 bases). The CDR3 is made up of 14 amino acids. CDR1 KGHSH and CDR2 LQKENI come from the germline V gene. V gave up 8 bases and J gave up 0 bases, with 14 bases separating them. DNA for the CDR3: TGTGCCAGCCGACCAGACAGCAGCTCCTACGAGCAGTACTTC. Translation: CASRPDSSSYEQYF.

V usage is TRBV11-2 and J usage is TRBJ2-7; 11 positions agree with TRBD1. Per the germline V gene, CDR1 is SGHAT and CDR2 is FQNNGV. Trimming cost V 5 bases and J 6 bases; bases outside gene matches: 6. The CDR3 contains 14 residues. DNA of the CDR3: TGTGCCAGCAGCCCAAAGGACAGGGGGCGCGAGCAGTACTTC. This sequence encodes CASSPKDRGREQYF.

The table lists this clonotype with a few counts. The V gene is TRBV6-6, the J gene TRBJ2-3; D is undetermined. Between the trimmed V and J ends, which lost 2 bases and 3 bases, there was a span of 6 bases. The CDR3 is made up of 13 amino acids. Germline lookup yields CDR1 MNHNY and CDR2 SVGAGI (reference sequence). The CDR3, as DNA: TGTGCCAGCAGTTACAGGGCGACAGATACGCAGTATTTT. Its protein product is CASSYRATDTQYF.

There are a few counts of this clonotype. This chain connects TRBV20-1 to TRBJ2-7, with TRBD2 matching over 7 bases. J lost 12 bases, V lost 6 bases, and 23 bases had no gene match. Germline values: CDR1 DFQATT, CDR2 SNEGSKA (reference sequence). The CDR3 sequence is 15 residues long. The CDR3 loop is CSAEIWGEGRETRYF. In DNA, the CDR3 is TGCAGTGCCGAGATCTGGGGGGAGGGCCGAGAGACCCGGTACTTC.

The V and J genes are TRBV3-1 and TRBJ2-2; D is perhaps TRBD2 (5 bases). Germline V gene sequence: CDR1 LGHDT, CDR2 YNNKEL (reference sequence). Trimming took 5 bases from V and 6 from J, leaving 19 bases between them. The CDR3 has 16 residues. CDR3 amino acids: CASSYRRRGSAGELFF. CDR3 nucleotides: TGTGCCAGCAGCTATCGGCGCCGAGGGAGCGCCGGGGAGCTGTTTTTT.

The rearrangement links TRBV18 to TRBJ2-6, with D unclear. The germline V gene encodes CDR1 KGHSH and CDR2 LQKENI. The V end was cut by 3 bases, the J end by 0 bases, with 9 bases between. This CDR3 has 16 residues. The CDR3 loop is CASSPSSSSGANVLTF. The CDR3 DNA sequence: TGTGCCAGCTCACCTTCCTCGAGCTCTGGGGCCAACGTCCTGACTTTC.

The chain has TRBV7-3 and TRBJ1-1, with unresolved D. The CDR3 contains 14 residues. The V end lost 0 bases, the J end lost 5 bases, and 10 bases lay between the germline ends. Germline lookup yields CDR1 SGHTA and CDR2 FQGTGA. In nucleotides, the CDR3 is TGTGCCAGCAGCTTAACGTTTGGTAGGACTGAAGCTTTCTTT. Residues: CASSLTFGRTEAFF. Filled out from reference TRBV7-3 and TRBJ1-1, the complete variable domain reads GAGVSQTPSNKVTEKGKYVELRCDPISGHTALYWYRQSLGQGPEFLIYFQGTGAADDSGLPNDRFFAVRPEGSVSTLKIQRTERGDSAVYLCASSLTFGRTEAFFGQGTRLTVV.

This chain joins TRBV20-1 and TRBJ1-4; D possibly corresponds to TRBD1 (6 bases). The CDR3 is made up of 13 amino acids. Germline assignment: CDR1 DFQATT and CDR2 SNEGSKA (reference sequence). V was trimmed by 2 bases and J by 8 bases, leaving 12 bases between them. The CDR3 reads CSARFRGNEKLFF. The CDR3 DNA follows: TGCAGTGCTAGATTCAGGGGTAACGAAAAACTGTTTTTT.

The chain uses TRBV7-6 and TRBJ1-4; possible D gene TRBD1, 5 bases. Germline CDR1 SGHVS, CDR2 FNYEAQ. V was shortened by 0 bases and J by 6 bases, with 8 bases between the two germline ends. This CDR3 has 14 residues. CDR3 region: CASSLAGADEKLFF. The CDR3, as DNA: TGTGCCAGCAGCTTAGCAGGGGCGGATGAAAAACTGTTTTTT.

The sample holds a few counts of this clonotype. CDR3 protein: CASTPGLPDNEQFF. The CDR3 bases are TGTGCCAGCACCCCCGGACTCCCGGACAATGAGCAGTTCTTC. The chain employs TRBV9 and TRBJ2-1, with a tentative D call TRBD2 (5 bases). This CDR3 region has 14 residues. Germline V gives CDR1 SGDLS, CDR2 YYNGEE. V shed 6 bases and J shed 5 bases, with 15 bases lying between them.

J is TRBJ2-7 and V is TRBV12-3 or TRBV12-4; possibly TRBD1 for D (5 bases). This CDR3 has 14 amino acids. Trimming stripped 4 bases from V and 0 bases from J, with 10 bases between. The chain's CDR3 is CASSYQGNSYEQYF. CDR3 in DNA: TGTGCCAGCAGTTATCAGGGAAACTCCTACGAGCAGTACTTC.

The rearrangement links TRBV28 to TRBJ2-7, with TRBD2 matching 10 bases. Germline CDR1 is MDHEN and CDR2 is SYDVKM. The CDR3 length is 13 residues. The V gene end was trimmed by 4 bases and the J gene end by 5 bases; junction bases not matched to a gene: 2. The CDR3 nucleotides are TGTGCCAGCAGTTCTAGCGGGAGAAACGAGCAGTACTTC. Its protein is CASSSSGRNEQYF.

This clonotype was detected only a few times. A much larger clonotype is one base distant, so this may be a read error. The chain joins TRBV29-1 to TRBJ2-7; 7 bases line up with TRBD1. The CDR3 consists of 12 residues. CDR1 is SQVTM and CDR2 is ANQGSEA in the germline V gene. Germline trimming cut 6 bases from V and 6 bases from J; bases unmatched to any gene: 8. CDR3 region: CSVAGTDGEQYF. The CDR3 DNA follows: TGCAGCGTGGCCGGGACAGACGGCGAGCAGTACTTC.

The chain links TRBV9 to TRBJ2-5; no definite D call. Per the germline V gene, CDR1 is SGDLS and CDR2 is YYNGEE. Trimming pared 0 bases from V and 2 bases from J, leaving 8 bases between. The CDR3 is 14 amino acids. Here the CDR3 reads CASSVGSLQETQYF. CDR3 sequence (DNA): TGTGCCAGCAGCGTAGGAAGCCTTCAAGAGACCCAGTACTTC. Full variable domain (rest looked up from reference TRBV9 and TRBJ2-5): DSGVTQTPKHLITATGQRVTLRCSPRSGDLSVYWYQQSLDQGLQFLIQYYNGEERAKGNILERFSAQQFPDLHSELNLSSLELGDSALYFCASSVGSLQETQYFGPGTRLLVL.

This clonotype was found a few times. The rearrangement links TRBV6-1 to TRBJ2-7; D is perhaps TRBD2 (7 bases). V lost 4 bases, J lost 0 bases, and 13 bases lay in between. Germline V lookup: CDR1 MNHNS, CDR2 SASEGT. The CDR3 has 15 amino acids. The CDR3 DNA follows: TGTGCCAGCAGTGGCCTAGGGGGGGGCTCCTACGAGCAGTACTTC. This sequence encodes CASSGLGGGSYEQYF.

This clonotype showed up just a few times. This chain links TRBV27 with TRBJ2-3; the match to TRBD2 covers 13 bases. CDR1 MNHEY and CDR2 SMNVEV come from the germline V gene (reference sequence). J lost 4 bases, V lost 2 bases, and 3 bases had no gene match. The CDR3 is 16 residues long. The CDR3 loop is CASSLGTSGVSDTQYF. The CDR3 bases are TGTGCCAGCAGTTTAGGGACTAGCGGGGTATCAGATACGCAGTATTTT.

V usage is TRBV27 and J usage is TRBJ2-1, with TRBD1 as a possible D gene (5 bases). Trimming shortened V by 6 bases and J by 0 bases, and 12 bases separated the two germline ends. Germline assignment: CDR1 MNHEY and CDR2 SMNVEV (reference sequence). The CDR3 loop spans 15 amino acids. In nucleotides, the CDR3 is TGTGCCAGCAGAATCAGGGTCGGCTCCTACAATGAGCAGTTCTTC. Translating gives CASRIRVGSYNEQFF.

The chain carries TRBV20-1 and TRBJ2-1, with D tentatively TRBD1 (5 bases). CDR3 length equals 13 residues. CDR1 is DFQATT, CDR2 SNEGSKA, per germline (reference sequence). Trimming removed 3 bases from V and 4 bases from J, with 10 bases in between. The DNA of the CDR3 is TGCAGTGCTAGCCCGACAGAATACAATGAGCAGTTCTTC. This translates into CSASPTEYNEQFF.